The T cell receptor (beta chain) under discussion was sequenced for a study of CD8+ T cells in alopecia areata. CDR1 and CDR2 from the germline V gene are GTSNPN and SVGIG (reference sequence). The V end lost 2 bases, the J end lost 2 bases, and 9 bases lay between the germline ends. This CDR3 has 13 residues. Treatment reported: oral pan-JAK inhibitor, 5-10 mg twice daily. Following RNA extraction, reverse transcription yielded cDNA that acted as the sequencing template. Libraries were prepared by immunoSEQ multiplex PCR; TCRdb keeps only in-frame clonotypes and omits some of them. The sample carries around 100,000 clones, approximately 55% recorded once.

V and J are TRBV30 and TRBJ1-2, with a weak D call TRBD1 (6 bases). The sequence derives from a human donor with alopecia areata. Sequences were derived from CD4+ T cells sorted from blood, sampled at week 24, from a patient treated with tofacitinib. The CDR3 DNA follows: TGTGCCTGGAGTCTCACAGGGAACTATGGCTACACCTTC. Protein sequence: CAWSLTGNYGYTF.